The entry below gives a single TCR beta chain sequence along with its context. The method was immunoSEQ multiplex PCR; TCRdb's version includes in-frame clones alone and lacks a portion of them. The sample lists around 68,000 clones; approximately 88% were seen once. This sample is part of a study of control samples from healthy donors and cancer patients. The CDR3 consists of 15 residues. V shed 1 base and J 1 base; nucleotides not matched to a gene: 3. The germline gives CDR1 LGHNA, CDR2 YNFKEQ. This sequence joins TRBV4-2 and TRBJ1-2; 7 positions agree with TRBD1. Sample: blood. The receptor comes from a man aged 50 to 59 in good health. CDR3 sequence (DNA): TGTGCCAGCAGCCAAGGTCCAGGGGGTAACTATGGCTACACCTTC. It codes for CASSQGPGGNYGYTF.